The T cell receptor (beta chain) described here comes from a study of T-cell memory formation after mild COVID-19. The study's findings and limits: The study found balanced CD4/CD8 in clones contracting day 15 to 85 and a CD4+ lean in later expanders.

This clonotype has at least ten counts. The target antigen is unknown. 5'RACE primed from the constant segment yielded TCR alpha and TCR beta cDNA libraries bearing sample barcodes and UMIs. MiXCR, applied by TCRdb to the 5' RACE reads, yields one record per CDR3 protein. The sample shows a few hundred thousand distinct CDR3 sequences, approximately 14% of them seen only once. From germline, CDR1 is KGHSH and CDR2 LQKENI. The CDR3 contains 15 residues. The V end lost 0 bases, the J end lost 6 bases, and 11 bases lay between the germline ends. The clonotype was recovered from a man younger than 35 who had mild COVID-19 (a few samples of this study predate the infection). Cell type and time point are not known. J is TRBJ2-2 and V is TRBV18; possibly TRBD2 for D (5 bases). Specimen: PBMCs or a T cell subset sorted from them (not recorded which). The CDR3, as DNA: TGTGCCAGCTCACCACCGAGTAAGGAGGCCGGGGAGCTGTTTTTT. This translates into CASSPPSKEAGELFF.